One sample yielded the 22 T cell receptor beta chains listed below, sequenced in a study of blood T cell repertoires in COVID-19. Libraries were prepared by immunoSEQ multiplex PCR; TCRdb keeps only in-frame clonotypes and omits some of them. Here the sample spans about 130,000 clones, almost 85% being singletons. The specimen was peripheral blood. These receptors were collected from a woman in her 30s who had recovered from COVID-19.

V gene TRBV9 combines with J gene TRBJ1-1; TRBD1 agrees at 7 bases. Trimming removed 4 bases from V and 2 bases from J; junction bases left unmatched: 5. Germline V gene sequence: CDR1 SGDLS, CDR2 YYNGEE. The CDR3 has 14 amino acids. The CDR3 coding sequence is TGTGCCAGCAGCTCGACAGGGTTCAACACTGAAGCTTTCTTT. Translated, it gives CASSSTGFNTEAFF. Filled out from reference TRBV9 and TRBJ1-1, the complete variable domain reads DSGVTQTPKHLITATGQRVTLRCSPRSGDLSVYWYQQSLDQGLQFLIQYYNGEERAKGNILERFSAQQFPDLHSELNLSSLELGDSALYFCASSSTGFNTEAFFGQGTRLTVV.

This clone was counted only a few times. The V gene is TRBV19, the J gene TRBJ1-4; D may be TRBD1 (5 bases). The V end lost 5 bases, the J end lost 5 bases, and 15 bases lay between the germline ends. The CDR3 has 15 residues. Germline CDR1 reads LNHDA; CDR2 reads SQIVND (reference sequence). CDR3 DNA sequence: TGTGCCAGTAGTCCCGCGACAGTTCCAAATGAAAAACTGTTTTTT. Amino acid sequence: CASSPATVPNEKLFF.

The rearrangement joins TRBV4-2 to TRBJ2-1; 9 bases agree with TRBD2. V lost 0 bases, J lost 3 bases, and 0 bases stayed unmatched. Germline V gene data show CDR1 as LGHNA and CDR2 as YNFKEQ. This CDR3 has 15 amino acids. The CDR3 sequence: CASSQEAGGYNEQFF. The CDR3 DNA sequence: TGTGCCAGCAGCCAAGAAGCGGGAGGCTACAATGAGCAGTTCTTC.

This CDR3 reads CASSFGGQHYEQYF. CDR3 DNA: TGTGCCAGCAGCTTTGGAGGACAGCACTACGAGCAGTACTTC. The gene calls are TRBV7-2 and TRBJ2-7, with a tentative D call TRBD1 (6 bases). The CDR3 is 14 residues long. The ends were cut back, 3 bases at V and 3 bases at J, with 12 bases in the middle. The V gene's germline CDR1 is SGHTA and CDR2 FQGNSA.

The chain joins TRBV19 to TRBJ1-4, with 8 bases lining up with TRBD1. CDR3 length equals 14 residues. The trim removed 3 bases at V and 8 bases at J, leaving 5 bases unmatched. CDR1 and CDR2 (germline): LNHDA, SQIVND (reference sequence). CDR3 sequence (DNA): TGTGCCAGTAGTATTGACAGGGGAAGAGAAAAACTGTTTTTT. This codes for CASSIDRGREKLFF.

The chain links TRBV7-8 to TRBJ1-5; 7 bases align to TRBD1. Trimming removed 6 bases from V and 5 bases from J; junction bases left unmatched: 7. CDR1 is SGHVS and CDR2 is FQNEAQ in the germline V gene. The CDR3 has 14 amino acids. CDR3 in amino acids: CASSPGQRDQPQHF. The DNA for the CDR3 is TGTGCCAGCAGTCCGGGACAGCGGGATCAGCCCCAGCATTTT.

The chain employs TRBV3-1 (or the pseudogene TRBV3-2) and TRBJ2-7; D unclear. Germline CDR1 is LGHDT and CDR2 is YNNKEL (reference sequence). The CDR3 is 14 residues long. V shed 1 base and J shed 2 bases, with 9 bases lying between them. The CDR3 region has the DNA TGTGCCAGCAGCCAAGGTTCAGGAACCTACGAGCAGTACTTC. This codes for CASSQGSGTYEQYF.

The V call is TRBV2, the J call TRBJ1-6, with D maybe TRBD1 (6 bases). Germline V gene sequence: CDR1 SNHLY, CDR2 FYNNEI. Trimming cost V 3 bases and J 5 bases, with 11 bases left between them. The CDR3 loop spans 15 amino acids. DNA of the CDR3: TGTGCCAGCAGTGATTCTCACAGGGATAATTCACCCCTCCACTTT. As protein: CASSDSHRDNSPLHF.

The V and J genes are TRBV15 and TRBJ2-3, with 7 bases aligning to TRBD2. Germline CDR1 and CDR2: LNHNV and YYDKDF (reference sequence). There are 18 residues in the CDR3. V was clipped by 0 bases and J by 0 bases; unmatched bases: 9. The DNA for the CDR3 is TGTGCCACCAGCAGAGACGCGGGAGCGCAGTCTAGCACAGATACGCAGTATTTT. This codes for CATSRDAGAQSSTDTQYF. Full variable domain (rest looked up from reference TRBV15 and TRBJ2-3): DAMVIQNPRYQVTQFGKPVTLSCSQTLNHNVMYWYQQKSSQAPKLLFHYYDKDFNNEADTPDNFQSRRPNTSFCFLDIRSPGLGDTAMYLCATSRDAGAQSSTDTQYFGPGTRLTVL.

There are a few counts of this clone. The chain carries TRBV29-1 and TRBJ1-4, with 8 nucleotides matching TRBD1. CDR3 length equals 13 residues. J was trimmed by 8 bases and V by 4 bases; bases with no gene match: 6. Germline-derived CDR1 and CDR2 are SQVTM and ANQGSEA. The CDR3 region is CSVGTGKVEKLFF. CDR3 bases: TGCAGCGTTGGGACAGGGAAAGTGGAAAAACTGTTTTTT.

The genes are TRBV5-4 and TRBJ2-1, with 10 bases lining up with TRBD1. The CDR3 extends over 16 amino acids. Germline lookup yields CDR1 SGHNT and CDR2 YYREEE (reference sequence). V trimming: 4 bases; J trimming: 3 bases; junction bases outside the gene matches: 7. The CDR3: CASSGWDRGRYNEQFF. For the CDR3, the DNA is TGTGCCAGCAGCGGGTGGGACAGGGGCCGCTACAATGAGCAGTTCTTC.

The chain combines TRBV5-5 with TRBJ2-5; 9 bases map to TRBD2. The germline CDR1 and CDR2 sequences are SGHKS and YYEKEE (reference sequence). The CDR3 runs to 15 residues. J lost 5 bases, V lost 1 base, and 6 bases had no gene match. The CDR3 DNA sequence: TGTGCCAGCAGCTTGATTAGCGGGAGCCGGGAGACCCAGTACTTC. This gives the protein CASSLISGSRETQYF.

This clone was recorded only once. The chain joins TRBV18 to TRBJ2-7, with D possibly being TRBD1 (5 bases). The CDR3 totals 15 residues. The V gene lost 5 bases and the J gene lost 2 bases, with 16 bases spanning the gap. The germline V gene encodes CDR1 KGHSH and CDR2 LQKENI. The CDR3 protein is CASSSTDTRPYEQYF. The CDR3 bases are TGTGCCAGCTCATCGACGGACACCCGACCCTACGAGCAGTACTTC.

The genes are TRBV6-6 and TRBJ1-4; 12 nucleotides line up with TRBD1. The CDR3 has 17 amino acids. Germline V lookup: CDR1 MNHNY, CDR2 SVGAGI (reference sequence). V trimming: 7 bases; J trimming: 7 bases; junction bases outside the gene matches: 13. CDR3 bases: TGTGCCAGCACTCGGGGACAGGGGGCGTCTGGGGTTGAAAAACTGTTTTTT. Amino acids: CASTRGQGASGVEKLFF.

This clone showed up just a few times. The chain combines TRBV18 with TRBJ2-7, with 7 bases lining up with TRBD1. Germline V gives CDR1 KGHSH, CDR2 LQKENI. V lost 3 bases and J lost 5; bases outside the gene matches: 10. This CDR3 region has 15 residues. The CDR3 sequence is CASSPLRQGNHEQYF. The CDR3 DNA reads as TGTGCCAGCTCACCCTTACGACAGGGAAACCACGAGCAGTACTTC.

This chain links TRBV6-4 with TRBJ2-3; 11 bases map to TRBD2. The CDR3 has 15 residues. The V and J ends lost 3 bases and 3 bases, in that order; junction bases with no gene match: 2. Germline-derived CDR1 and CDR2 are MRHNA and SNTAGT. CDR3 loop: CASSDLAGGTDTQYF. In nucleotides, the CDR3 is TGTGCCAGCAGTGATCTAGCGGGGGGAACAGATACGCAGTATTTT.

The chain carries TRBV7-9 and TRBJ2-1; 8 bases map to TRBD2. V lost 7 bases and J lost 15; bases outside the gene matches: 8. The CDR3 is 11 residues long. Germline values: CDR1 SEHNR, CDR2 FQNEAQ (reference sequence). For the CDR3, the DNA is TGTGCCAGCACCACACGGGGGGGCCCGTTCTTC. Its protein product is CASTTRGGPFF.

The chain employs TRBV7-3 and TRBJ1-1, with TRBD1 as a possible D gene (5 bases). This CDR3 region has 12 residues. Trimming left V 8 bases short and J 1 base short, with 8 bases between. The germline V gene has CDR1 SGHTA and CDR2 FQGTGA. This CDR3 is CASGTGNTEAFF. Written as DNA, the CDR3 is TGTGCCAGCGGAACAGGGAACACTGAAGCTTTCTTT.

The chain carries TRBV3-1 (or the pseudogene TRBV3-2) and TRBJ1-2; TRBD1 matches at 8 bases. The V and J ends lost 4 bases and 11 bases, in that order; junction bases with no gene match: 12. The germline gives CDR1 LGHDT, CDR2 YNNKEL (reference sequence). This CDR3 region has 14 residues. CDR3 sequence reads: CASSRQGSGVGYTF. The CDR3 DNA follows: TGTGCCAGCAGCCGACAGGGGTCCGGTGTGGGGTACACCTTC.

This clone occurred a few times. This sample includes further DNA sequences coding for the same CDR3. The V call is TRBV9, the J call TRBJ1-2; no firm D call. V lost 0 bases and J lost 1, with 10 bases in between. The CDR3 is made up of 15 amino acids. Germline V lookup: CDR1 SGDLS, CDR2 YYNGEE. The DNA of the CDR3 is TGTGCCAGCAGCGTAGAGGGAGACATTAACTATGGCTACACCTTC. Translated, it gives CASSVEGDINYGYTF.

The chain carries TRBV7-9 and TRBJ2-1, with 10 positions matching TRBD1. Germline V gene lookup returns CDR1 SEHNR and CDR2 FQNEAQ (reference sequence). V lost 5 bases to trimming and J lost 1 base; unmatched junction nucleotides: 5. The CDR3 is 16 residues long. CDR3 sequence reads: CASSPGTGVSYNEQFF. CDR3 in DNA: TGTGCCAGCAGCCCAGGGACAGGGGTTTCCTACAATGAGCAGTTCTTC. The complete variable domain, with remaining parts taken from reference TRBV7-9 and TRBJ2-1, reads DTGVSQNPRHKITKRGQNVTFRCDPISEHNRLYWYRQTLGQGPEFLTYFQNEAQLEKSRLLSDRFSAERPKGSFSTLEIQRTEQGDSAMYLCASSPGTGVSYNEQFFGPGTRLTVL.

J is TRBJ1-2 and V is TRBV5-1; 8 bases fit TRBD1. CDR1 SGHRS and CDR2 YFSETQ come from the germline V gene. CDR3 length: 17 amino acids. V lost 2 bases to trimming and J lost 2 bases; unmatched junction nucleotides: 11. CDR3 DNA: TGCGCCAGCAGCTTCCTCTCCGGACAGGGACCAAACTATGGCTACACCTTC. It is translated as CASSFLSGQGPNYGYTF.